The next 26 T cell receptor beta chains were all read from a single sample in a study of PD-L1 blockade in urothelial cancer. Profiled with immunoSEQ multiplex PCR; TCRdb holds only in-frame clones, not every one. The sample includes under 25,000 clones, roughly 84% of them seen just once. Described time point: peripheral blood 6 weeks after treatment start. This material consisted of PBMCs, taken around atezolizumab (anti-PD-L1) treatment. The receptor set was obtained from a man between 65 and 80 years old with urothelial cancer.

The V gene is TRBV6-5, the J gene TRBJ1-2; possibly TRBD1 for D (5 bases). The CDR3 is 14 residues long. V was trimmed by 5 bases and J by 6 bases, leaving 16 bases between them. Germline-derived CDR1 and CDR2 are MNHEY and SVGAGI. The DNA of the CDR3 is TGTGCCAGCAGTGGGGGGATAATGAAAAATGGCTACACCTTC. This translates into CASSGGIMKNGYTF.

This clone was seen only once. This chain links TRBV7-6 with TRBJ2-2; D unresolved. Trimming took off 5 bases at V and 2 bases at J, with 9 bases between the two ends. Looked up from germline, CDR1 is SGHVS and CDR2 is FNYEAQ. The length of the CDR3 is 14 residues. In DNA, the CDR3 is TGTGCCAGCAGCCCCAACAGTAACACCGGGGAGCTGTTTTTT. This translates into CASSPNSNTGELFF.

The rearrangement links TRBV13 to TRBJ1-1; 11 bases are shared with TRBD1. The V gene's germline CDR1 is PRHDT and CDR2 FYEKMQ (reference sequence). J was trimmed by 6 bases and V by 5 bases; bases with no gene match: 5. This CDR3 has 14 residues. The DNA for the CDR3 is TGTGCCAGCAGCCCGGACAGGGGGCTGGCTGAAGCTTTCTTT. Amino acid sequence: CASSPDRGLAEAFF.

The genes are TRBV21-1 and TRBJ2-7; the table gives TRBD1 as D, unverified against the DNA. TRBV21-1 is designated a pseudogene. CDR3 length equals 15 residues. The CDR3 sequence is CASGWGRPHTYEQYF. DNA for the CDR3: TGTGCCAGCGGATGGGGCAGGCCCCATACCTACGAGCAGTACTTC.

This clone was seen once. Here the CDR3 reads CASSWALAGLETQYF. For the CDR3, the DNA is TGTGCCAGCAGCTGGGCACTAGCGGGATTAGAGACCCAGTACTTC. The gene calls are TRBV27 and TRBJ2-5; 10 bases are shared with TRBD2. V shed 6 bases, J shed 4 bases, and the junction held 8 bases outside the gene matches. The CDR3 covers 15 residues. The germline CDR1 and CDR2 sequences are MNHEY and SMNVEV (reference sequence).

A few counts support this clone. V gene TRBV28 combines with J gene TRBJ1-2; D ambiguous. In germline, CDR1 is MDHEN, CDR2 SYDVKM. The length of the CDR3 is 13 residues. Deletions cut 2 bases from V and 3 bases from J, with 7 bases between. CDR3 protein: CASSLGRDYGYTF. CDR3 coding DNA: TGTGCCAGCAGTTTAGGTCGGGACTATGGCTACACCTTC.

The chain recombines TRBV5-5 with TRBJ2-7, with D perhaps TRBD2 (6 bases). Germline V gives CDR1 SGHKS, CDR2 YYEKEE (reference sequence). The CDR3 totals 15 residues. V was pared by 1 base and J by 2 bases, with 13 bases between. The DNA for the CDR3 is TGTGCCAGCAGCTTGTTTGCGGGATCCACCTACGAGCAGTACTTC. Residues: CASSLFAGSTYEQYF.

This chain joins TRBV4-2 and TRBJ1-1; 9 bases agree with TRBD1. CDR1 is LGHNA and CDR2 is YNFKEQ in the germline V gene. The CDR3 loop spans 16 amino acids. The ends lost 4 bases at V and 3 bases at J; junction bases unmatched: 9. CDR3 nucleotide sequence: TGTGCCAGCAGCCCCTTAAACAGGGGGCGCGACACTGAAGCTTTCTTT. It specifies CASSPLNRGRDTEAFF.

This clone has just a few counts. This chain connects TRBV11-2 to TRBJ2-7, with a tentative D call TRBD1 (5 bases). Germline CDR1 SGHAT, CDR2 FQNNGV. Between the trimmed V and J ends, which lost 3 bases and 3 bases, there was a span of 6 bases. The CDR3 covers 12 residues. CDR3 coding DNA: TGTGCCAGCAGCTTTCAGGGCTACGAGCAGTACTTC. Residues: CASSFQGYEQYF.

The rearrangement joins TRBV11-2 to TRBJ2-1, with TRBD2 identical over 10 bases. Germline V gives CDR1 SGHAT, CDR2 FQNNGV. After removal of 1 base from V and 7 bases from J, the junction contained 16 bases not matched to a gene. The CDR3 sequence is 19 residues long. In nucleotides, the CDR3 is TGTGCCAGCAGCTTAGCGACAGGGTTTCTCAGCGGGAGGGGAAATGAGCAGTTCTTC. It codes for CASSLATGFLSGRGNEQFF.

The V and J genes are TRBV7-3 and TRBJ2-1, with D possibly matching TRBD1 (5 bases). V lost 2 bases and J lost 7, with 9 bases in between. The CDR3 spans 13 residues. Germline values: CDR1 SGHTA, CDR2 FQGTGA. The CDR3 sequence: CASSLGTGNEQFF. CDR3 nucleotide sequence: TGTGCCAGCAGCTTAGGAACAGGAAATGAGCAGTTCTTC.

The rearrangement joins TRBV5-8 to TRBJ1-4, with 9 bases aligning to TRBD1. The V gene end was trimmed by 0 bases and the J gene end by 0 bases; junction bases not matched to a gene: 12. This CDR3 contains 20 residues. CDR1 is SGHTS, CDR2 YDEGEE, per germline. The DNA of the CDR3 is TGTGCCAGCAGCTTGGATTGGGGGACAGGGCTAGTTGCAACTAATGAAAAACTGTTTTTT. Translated, it gives CASSLDWGTGLVATNEKLFF.

This chain connects TRBV4-3 to TRBJ1-5, with D maybe TRBD1 (5 bases). V was clipped by 4 bases and J by 1 base, with 14 bases between them. This CDR3 has 16 amino acids. Germline V gives CDR1 LGHNA, CDR2 YSLEER. CDR3: CASSLDGPGSNQPQHF. The CDR3 nucleotides read TGCGCCAGCAGCCTCGATGGACCAGGGAGCAATCAGCCCCAGCATTTT.

V usage is TRBV5-6 and J usage is TRBJ2-1; 9 bases line up with TRBD2. The length of the CDR3 is 16 residues. Germline V gene sequence: CDR1 SGHDT, CDR2 YYEEEE. The V and J ends lost 4 bases and 5 bases, in that order; junction bases with no gene match: 10. CDR3 loop: CASSGVGGRGNNEQFF. CDR3 nucleotide sequence: TGTGCCAGCAGCGGGGTCGGCGGGAGGGGTAACAATGAGCAGTTCTTC.

The gene calls are TRBV7-2 and TRBJ1-1; 10 positions match TRBD1. Germline CDR1 is SGHTA and CDR2 is FQGNSA. V was pared by 1 base and J by 7 bases, with 9 bases of the junction left unmatched. The CDR3 has 16 amino acids. The DNA of the CDR3 is TGTGCCAGCAGCTTAGGGGGATCGGGACAGGGGAATGAAGCTTTCTTT. Protein sequence: CASSLGGSGQGNEAFF.

The chain carries TRBV29-1 and TRBJ2-2; TRBD2 matches 9 bases. In germline, CDR1 is SQVTM, CDR2 ANQGSEA. The CDR3 consists of 14 residues. The V gene end was trimmed by 5 bases and the J gene end by 5 bases; junction bases not matched to a gene: 6. The CDR3 sequence is CSVYLAGQTGELFF. CDR3 in DNA: TGCAGCGTTTATCTAGCGGGACAGACCGGGGAGCTGTTTTTT.

The chain combines TRBV5-4 with TRBJ2-2, with D maybe TRBD1 (6 bases). The length of the CDR3 is 12 residues. Germline V lookup: CDR1 SGHNT, CDR2 YYREEE (reference sequence). V was shortened by 10 bases and J by 4 bases, with 11 bases between the two germline ends. The CDR3 is CASLGGTGELFF. The CDR3 DNA reads TGTGCCTCCTTAGGGGGCACCGGGGAGCTGTTTTTT.

The chain joins TRBV4-3 to TRBJ2-7, with TRBD2 as a possible D gene (5 bases). This CDR3 contains 14 residues. V was cut by 0 bases and J by 2 bases, with 8 bases left in between. Germline loops: CDR1 LGHNA, CDR2 YSLEER. This chain's CDR3 is CASSQDTLAYEQYF. In DNA form, the CDR3 reads TGCGCCAGCAGCCAAGACACACTAGCCTACGAGCAGTACTTC.

This chain connects TRBV7-9 to TRBJ1-1; D gene unclear. V lost 0 bases and J lost 11, with 7 bases in between. The germline gives CDR1 SEHNR, CDR2 FQNEAQ (reference sequence). CDR3 length equals 11 residues. The CDR3 DNA is TGTGCCAGCAGCTTAGCACAGTACGCTTTCTTT. Amino acids: CASSLAQYAFF.

This sequence joins TRBV10-3 and TRBJ2-1; 11 nucleotides agree with TRBD2. The germline CDR1 and CDR2 sequences are ENHRY and SYGVKD. This CDR3 spans 18 amino acids. The V gene end was trimmed by 3 bases and the J gene end by 0 bases; junction bases not matched to a gene: 7. CDR3 sequence reads: CAISDSGLAEISYNEQFF. In DNA, the CDR3 is TGTGCCATCAGTGACTCGGGACTAGCGGAAATCTCCTACAATGAGCAGTTCTTC.

This chain joins TRBV5-1 and TRBJ1-1; no definite D call. From germline, CDR1 is SGHRS and CDR2 YFSETQ. Between the trimmed V and J ends, which lost 0 bases and 0 bases, there was a span of 6 bases. The length of the CDR3 is 14 residues. CDR3 in amino acids: CASSLDYMNTEAFF. The CDR3, as DNA: TGCGCCAGCAGCTTGGACTACATGAACACTGAAGCTTTCTTT.

The chain uses TRBV7-2 and TRBJ1-1; D ambiguous. Trimming stripped 8 bases from V and 3 bases from J, with 7 bases between. Per the germline V gene, CDR1 is SGHTA and CDR2 is FQGNSA. The CDR3 loop spans 11 amino acids. The CDR3 is CASSLHTEAFF. CDR3 bases: TGTGCCAGCTCCCTACACACTGAAGCTTTCTTT.

The V gene is TRBV28, the J gene TRBJ1-5, with D hard to call. The V end was cut by 6 bases, the J end by 1 base, with 10 bases between. CDR3 length: 14 residues. In germline, CDR1 is MDHEN, CDR2 SYDVKM. CDR3 residues: CASSSLQSNQPQHF. The CDR3, as DNA: TGTGCCAGCAGCTCTCTGCAGAGCAATCAGCCCCAGCATTTT.

This clone was observed a single time. In DNA, the CDR3 is TGTGCCAGCAGTTTAAGGCGGAAACCGACTAGCACAGATACGCAGTATTTT. Encoded protein: CASSLRRKPTSTDTQYF. The chain has TRBV28 and TRBJ2-3, with D uncertain. The CDR3 is 17 residues long. Germline CDR1 is MDHEN and CDR2 is SYDVKM. Between the trimmed V and J ends, which lost 2 bases and 0 bases, there was a span of 15 bases.

The rearrangement links TRBV5-5 to TRBJ1-1, with D possibly TRBD1 on 6 matching bases. The CDR3 covers 15 residues. In germline, CDR1 is SGHKS, CDR2 YYEKEE (reference sequence). Trimming stripped 5 bases from V and 0 bases from J, with 14 bases between. CDR3 bases: TGTGCCAGCAGAAAAGGGAGGGGGATGAACACTGAAGCTTTCTTT. It yields the protein CASRKGRGMNTEAFF.

V usage is TRBV19 and J usage is TRBJ2-2, with 7 bases fitting TRBD2. The CDR3 runs to 17 residues. Looked up from germline, CDR1 is LNHDA and CDR2 is SQIVND (reference sequence). V dropped 6 bases and J dropped 2; count of bases not matched to a gene: 12. The CDR3 region is CASRQDPLAGNTGELFF. The CDR3 DNA is TGTGCCAGTAGACAGGACCCGTTAGCGGGCAACACCGGGGAGCTGTTTTTT. Full variable domain (rest looked up from reference TRBV19 and TRBJ2-2): DGGITQSPKYLFRKEGQNVTLSCEQNLNHDAMYWYRQDPGQGLRLIYYSQIVNDFQKGDIAEGYSVSREKKESFPLTVTSAQKNPTAFYLCASRQDPLAGNTGELFFGEGSRLTVL.